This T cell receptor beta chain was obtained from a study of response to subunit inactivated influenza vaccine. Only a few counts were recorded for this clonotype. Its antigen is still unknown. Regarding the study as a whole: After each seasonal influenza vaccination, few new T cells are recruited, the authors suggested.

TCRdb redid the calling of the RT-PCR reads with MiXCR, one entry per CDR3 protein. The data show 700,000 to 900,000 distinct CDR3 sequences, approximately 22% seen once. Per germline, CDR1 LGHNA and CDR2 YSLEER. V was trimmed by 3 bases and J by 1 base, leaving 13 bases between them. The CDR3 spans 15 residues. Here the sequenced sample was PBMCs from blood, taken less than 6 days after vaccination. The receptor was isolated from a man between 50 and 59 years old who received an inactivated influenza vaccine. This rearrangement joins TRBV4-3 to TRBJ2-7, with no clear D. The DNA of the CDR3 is TGCGCCAGCAGCCAGGGAACACCCCCTTCCTACGAGCAGTACTTC. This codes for CASSQGTPPSYEQYF.